One and the same sample provided the 7 T cell receptor beta chains below, sequenced in a study of blood T cell repertoires in COVID-19. Profiling relied on immunoSEQ multiplex PCR, and the TCRdb table lists in-frame clones only, not all of them. The table shows more than 90,000 clones, with roughly nine tenths occurring only once. Sequenced input: peripheral blood. These receptors all stem from a man aged 50-59 years with acute or convalescent COVID-19.

The chain has TRBV5-6 and TRBJ1-1, with 11 nucleotides matching TRBD1. CDR1 SGHDT and CDR2 YYEEEE come from the germline V gene. The CDR3 is 16 amino acids. V lost 4 bases and J lost 2; bases outside the gene matches: 7. CDR3 region: CASSRQDRGHNTEAFF. The CDR3 DNA is TGTGCCAGCAGCCGTCAGGACAGGGGGCATAACACTGAAGCTTTCTTT.

This clone was observed a few times. This rearrangement joins TRBV11-2 to TRBJ1-6; D uncertain. From germline, CDR1 is SGHAT and CDR2 FQNNGV. The V gene lost 2 bases and the J gene lost 10 bases, with 21 bases spanning the gap. This CDR3 has 17 amino acids. In DNA, the CDR3 is TGTGCCAGCAGCTTAAGCACGAAAGGTCCAGCGAACTCACCCCTCCACTTT. It yields the protein CASSLSTKGPANSPLHF.

The J gene is TRBJ2-2, the V gene TRBV7-8; TRBD1 agrees at 7 bases. Per the germline V gene, CDR1 is SGHVS and CDR2 is FQNEAQ. The CDR3 totals 15 residues. V was pared by 5 bases and J by 2 bases, with 5 bases of the junction left unmatched. The DNA for the CDR3 is TGTGCCAGCAGCAACCGGGACAGAAACACCGGGGAGCTGTTTTTT. This encodes CASSNRDRNTGELFF.

The chain combines TRBV7-9 with TRBJ2-1; possibly TRBD1 for D (6 bases). CDR1 SEHNR and CDR2 FQNEAQ come from the germline V gene (reference sequence). Trimming cost V 6 bases and J 9 bases, with 15 bases left between them. This CDR3 comprises 13 residues. DNA for the CDR3: TGTGCCAGCAGACCGGACAGTTTGGTTGAGCAGTTCTTC. Amino acids: CASRPDSLVEQFF.

J is TRBJ1-4 and V is TRBV6-6; D is unresolved. Trimming shortened V by 6 bases and J by 8 bases, and 13 bases separated the two germline ends. Germline V lookup: CDR1 MNHNY, CDR2 SVGAGI (reference sequence). The CDR3 runs to 13 residues. CDR3 sequence reads: CASSPGVVEKLFF. Written as DNA, the CDR3 is TGTGCCAGCAGCCCCGGGGTGGTGGAAAAACTGTTTTTT.

The chain employs TRBV6-2 or TRBV6-3 and TRBJ2-5, with D possibly TRBD1 on 5 matching bases. The germline V gene encodes CDR1 MNHEY and CDR2 SVGEGT. Deletions cut 2 bases from V and 5 bases from J, with 27 bases between. This CDR3 spans 19 amino acids. The CDR3 nucleotides are TGTGCCAGCAGTTACACGGCCCTCCGACAGCGACCATTCGGGGAGACCCAGTACTTC. This encodes CASSYTALRQRPFGETQYF.

This chain links TRBV19 with TRBJ1-1; D call uncertain. The V end was cut by 1 base, the J end by 1 base, with 7 bases between. The length of the CDR3 is 14 residues. Germline-derived CDR1 and CDR2 are LNHDA and SQIVND (reference sequence). CDR3 protein: CASSIVRGNTEAFF. DNA for the CDR3: TGTGCCAGTAGTATAGTCCGGGGGAACACTGAAGCTTTCTTT.